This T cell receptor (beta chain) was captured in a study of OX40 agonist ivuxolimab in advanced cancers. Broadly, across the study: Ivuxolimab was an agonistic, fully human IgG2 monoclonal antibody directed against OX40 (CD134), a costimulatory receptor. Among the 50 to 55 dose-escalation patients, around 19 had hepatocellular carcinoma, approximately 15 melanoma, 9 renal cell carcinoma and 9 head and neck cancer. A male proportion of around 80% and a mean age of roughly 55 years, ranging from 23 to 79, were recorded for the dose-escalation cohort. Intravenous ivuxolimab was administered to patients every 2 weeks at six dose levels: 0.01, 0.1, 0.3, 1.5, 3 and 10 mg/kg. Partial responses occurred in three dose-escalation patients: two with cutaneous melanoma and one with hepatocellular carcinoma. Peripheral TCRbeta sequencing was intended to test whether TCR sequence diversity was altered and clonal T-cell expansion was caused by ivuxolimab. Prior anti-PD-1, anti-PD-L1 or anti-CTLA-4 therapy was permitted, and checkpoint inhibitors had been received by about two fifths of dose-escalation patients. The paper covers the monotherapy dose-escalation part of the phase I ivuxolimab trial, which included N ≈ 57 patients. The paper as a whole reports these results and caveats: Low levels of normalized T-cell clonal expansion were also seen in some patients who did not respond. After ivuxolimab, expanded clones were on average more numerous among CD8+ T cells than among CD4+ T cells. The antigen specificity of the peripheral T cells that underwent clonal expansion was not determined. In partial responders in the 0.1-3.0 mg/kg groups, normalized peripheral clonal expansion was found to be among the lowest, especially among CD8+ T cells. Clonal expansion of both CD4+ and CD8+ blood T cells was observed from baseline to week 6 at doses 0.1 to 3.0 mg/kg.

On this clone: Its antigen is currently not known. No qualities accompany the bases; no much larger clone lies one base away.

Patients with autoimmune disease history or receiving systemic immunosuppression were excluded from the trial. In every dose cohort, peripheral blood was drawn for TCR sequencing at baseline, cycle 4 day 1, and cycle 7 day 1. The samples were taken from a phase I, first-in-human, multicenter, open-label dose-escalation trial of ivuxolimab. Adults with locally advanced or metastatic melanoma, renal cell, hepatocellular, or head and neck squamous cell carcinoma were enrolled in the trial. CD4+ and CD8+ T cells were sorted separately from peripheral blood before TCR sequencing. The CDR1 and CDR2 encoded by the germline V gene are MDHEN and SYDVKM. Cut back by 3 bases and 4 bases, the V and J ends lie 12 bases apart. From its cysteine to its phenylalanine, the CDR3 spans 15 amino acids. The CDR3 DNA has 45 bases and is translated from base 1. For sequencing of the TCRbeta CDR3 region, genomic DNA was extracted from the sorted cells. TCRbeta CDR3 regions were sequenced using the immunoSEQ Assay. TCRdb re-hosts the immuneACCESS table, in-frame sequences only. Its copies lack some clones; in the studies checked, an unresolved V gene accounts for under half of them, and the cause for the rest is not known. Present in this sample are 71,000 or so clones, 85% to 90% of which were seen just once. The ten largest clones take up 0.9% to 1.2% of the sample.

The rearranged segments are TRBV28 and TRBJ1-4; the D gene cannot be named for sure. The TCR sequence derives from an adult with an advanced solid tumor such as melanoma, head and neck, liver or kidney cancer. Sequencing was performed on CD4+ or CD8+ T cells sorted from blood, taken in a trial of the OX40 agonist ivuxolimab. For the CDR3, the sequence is CASSFRSRDNEKLFF. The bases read TGTGCCAGCAGTTTCCGTTCAAGGGATAATGAAAAACTGTTTTTT.